This T cell receptor (beta chain) was captured in a study of CD8 T cells in ankylosing spondylitis. With respect to this clonotype: Its target is unknown. At one end, the junction sequence differs from germline, possibly due to a read error.

TCRdb used MiXCR to reprocess the 5' RACE reads, holding one entry per CDR3 protein. The top ten clones hold about 0.89% of a sample with 350,000 to 550,000 distinct CDR3 sequences, 25% to 30% of them seen once. Germline V lookup: CDR1 MNHEY, CDR2 SVGAGI. This CDR3 contains 14 residues. Findings and caveats of the study: Reactive arthritis synovial fluid and blood were previously reported to contain some motif variants. Disease-associated clonotypes exhibited CD8+ identity and were relatively infrequent in peripheral blood. Characteristic, it appeared, of ankylosing spondylitis blood was a TCR beta motif of about eight highly homologous variants. Reportedly, significant enrichment of disease-linked clones occurred in matched ankylosing spondylitis synovial fluid.

The receptor was derived from a male donor with ankylosing spondylitis. The sequenced sample consisted of blood, either unsorted or a sorted T cell fraction (not recorded which). The chain uses TRBV6-5 and TRBJ1-1; 7 bases are shared with TRBD1. CDR3 sequence reads: CATSSGTVRTEAFF. In nucleotides, the CDR3 is TGTGCCACCAGTTCCGGGACAGTAAGGACTGAAGCTTTCTTT.